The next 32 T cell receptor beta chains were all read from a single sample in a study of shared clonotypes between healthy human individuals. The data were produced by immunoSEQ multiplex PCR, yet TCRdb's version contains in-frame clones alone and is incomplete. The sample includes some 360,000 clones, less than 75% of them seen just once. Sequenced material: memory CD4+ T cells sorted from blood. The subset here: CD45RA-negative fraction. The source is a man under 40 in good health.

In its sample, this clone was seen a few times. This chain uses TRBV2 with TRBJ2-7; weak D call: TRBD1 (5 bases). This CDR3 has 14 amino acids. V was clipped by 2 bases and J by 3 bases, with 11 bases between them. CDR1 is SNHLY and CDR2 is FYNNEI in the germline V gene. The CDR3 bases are TGTGCCAGCAGTGAAATTGCGACAGTCTACGAGCAGTACTTC. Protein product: CASSEIATVYEQYF.

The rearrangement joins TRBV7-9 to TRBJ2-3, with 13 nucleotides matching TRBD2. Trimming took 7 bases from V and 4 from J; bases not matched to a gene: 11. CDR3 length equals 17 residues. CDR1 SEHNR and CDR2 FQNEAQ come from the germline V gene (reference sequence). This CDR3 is CASTRAGLAGDSDTQYF. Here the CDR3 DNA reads TGTGCCAGCACTCGCGCTGGACTAGCGGGAGACTCAGATACGCAGTATTTT.

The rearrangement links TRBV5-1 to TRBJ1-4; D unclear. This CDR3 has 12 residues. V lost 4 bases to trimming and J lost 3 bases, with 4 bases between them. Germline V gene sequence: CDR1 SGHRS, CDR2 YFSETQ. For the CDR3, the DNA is TGCGCCAGCAGCGAATCTAATGAAAAACTGTTTTTT. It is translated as CASSESNEKLFF.

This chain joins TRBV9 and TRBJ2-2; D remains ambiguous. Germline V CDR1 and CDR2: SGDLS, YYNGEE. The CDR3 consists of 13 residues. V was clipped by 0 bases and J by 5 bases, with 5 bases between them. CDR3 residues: CASSVAVTGELFF. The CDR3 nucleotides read TGTGCCAGCAGCGTAGCGGTTACCGGGGAGCTGTTTTTT.

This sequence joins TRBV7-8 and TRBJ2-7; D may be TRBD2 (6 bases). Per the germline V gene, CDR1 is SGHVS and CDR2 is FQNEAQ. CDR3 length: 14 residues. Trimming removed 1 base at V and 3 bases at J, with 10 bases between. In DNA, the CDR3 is TGTGCCAGCAGCTTAGGCAGTAGCGGCTACGAGCAGTACTTC. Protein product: CASSLGSSGYEQYF.

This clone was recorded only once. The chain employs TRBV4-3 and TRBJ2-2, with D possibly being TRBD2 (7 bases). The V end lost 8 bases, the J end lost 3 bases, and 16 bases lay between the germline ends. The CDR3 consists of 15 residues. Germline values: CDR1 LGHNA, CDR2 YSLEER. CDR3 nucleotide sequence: TGCGCCAGCGGGAGGGCCGGGGGCGACACCGGGGAGCTGTTTTTT. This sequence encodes CASGRAGGDTGELFF.

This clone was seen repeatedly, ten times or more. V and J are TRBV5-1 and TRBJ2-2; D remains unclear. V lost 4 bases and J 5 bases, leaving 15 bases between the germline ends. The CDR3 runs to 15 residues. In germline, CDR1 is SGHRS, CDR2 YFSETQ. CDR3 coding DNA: TGCGCCAGCAGCCAGGACCCCGTAGGGACCGGGGAGCTGTTTTTT. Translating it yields CASSQDPVGTGELFF.

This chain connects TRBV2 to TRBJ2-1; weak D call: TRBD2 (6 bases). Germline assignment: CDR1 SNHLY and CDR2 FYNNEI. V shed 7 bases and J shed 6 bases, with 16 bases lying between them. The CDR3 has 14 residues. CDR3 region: CASTRTNPLNEQFF. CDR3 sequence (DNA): TGTGCCAGCACGAGGACTAACCCGCTCAATGAGCAGTTCTTC. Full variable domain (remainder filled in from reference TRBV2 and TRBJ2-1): EPEVTQTPSHQVTQMGQEVILRCVPISNHLYFYWYRQILGQKVEFLVSFYNNEISEKSEIFDDQFSVERPDGSNFTLKIRSTKLEDSAMYFCASTRTNPLNEQFFGPGTRLTVL.

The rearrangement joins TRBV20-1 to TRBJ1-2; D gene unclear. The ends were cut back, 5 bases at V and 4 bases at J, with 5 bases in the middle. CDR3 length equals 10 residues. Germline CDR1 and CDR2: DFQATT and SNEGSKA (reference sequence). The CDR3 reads CSAYSYGYTF. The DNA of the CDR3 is TGCAGTGCTTATAGCTATGGCTACACCTTC.

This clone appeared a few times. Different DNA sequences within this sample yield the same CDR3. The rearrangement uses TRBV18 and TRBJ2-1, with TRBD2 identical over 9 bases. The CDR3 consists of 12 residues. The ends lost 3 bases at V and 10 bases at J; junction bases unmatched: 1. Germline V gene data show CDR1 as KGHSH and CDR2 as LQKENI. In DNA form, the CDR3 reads TGTGCCAGCTCACCTCTAGCGGGGGAGCAGTTCTTC. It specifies CASSPLAGEQFF.

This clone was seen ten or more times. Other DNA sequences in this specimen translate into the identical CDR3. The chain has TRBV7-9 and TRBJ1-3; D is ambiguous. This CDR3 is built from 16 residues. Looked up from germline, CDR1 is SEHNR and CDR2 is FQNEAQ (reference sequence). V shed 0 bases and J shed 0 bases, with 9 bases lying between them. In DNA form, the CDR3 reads TGTGCCAGCAGCTTAGCAGGCTCCTACTCTGGAAACACCATATATTTT. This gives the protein CASSLAGSYSGNTIYF.

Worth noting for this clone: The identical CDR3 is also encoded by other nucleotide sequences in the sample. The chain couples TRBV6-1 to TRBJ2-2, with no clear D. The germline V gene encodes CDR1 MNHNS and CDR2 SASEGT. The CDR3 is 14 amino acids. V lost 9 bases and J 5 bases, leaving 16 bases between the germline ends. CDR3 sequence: CASLFQEQTGELFF. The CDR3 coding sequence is TGTGCCAGTTTATTCCAGGAGCAGACCGGGGAGCTGTTTTTT.

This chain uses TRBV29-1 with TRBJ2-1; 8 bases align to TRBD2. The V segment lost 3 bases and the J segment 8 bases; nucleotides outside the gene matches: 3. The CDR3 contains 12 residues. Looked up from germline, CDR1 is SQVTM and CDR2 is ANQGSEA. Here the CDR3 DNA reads TGCAGCGTTGATGCTAGCGGGTATGAGCAGTTCTTC. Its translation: CSVDASGYEQFF.

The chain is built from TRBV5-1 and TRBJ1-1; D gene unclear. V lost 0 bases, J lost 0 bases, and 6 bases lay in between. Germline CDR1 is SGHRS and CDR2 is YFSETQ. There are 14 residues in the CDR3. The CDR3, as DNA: TGCGCCAGCAGCTTGGTTCAGTTGAACACTGAAGCTTTCTTT. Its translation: CASSLVQLNTEAFF. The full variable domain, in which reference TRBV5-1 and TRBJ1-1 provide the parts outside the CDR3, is KAGVTQTPRYLIKTRGQQVTLSCSPISGHRSVSWYQQTPGQGLQFLFEYFSETQRNKGNFPGRFSGRQFSNSRSEMNVSTLELGDSALYLCASSLVQLNTEAFFGQGTRLTVV.

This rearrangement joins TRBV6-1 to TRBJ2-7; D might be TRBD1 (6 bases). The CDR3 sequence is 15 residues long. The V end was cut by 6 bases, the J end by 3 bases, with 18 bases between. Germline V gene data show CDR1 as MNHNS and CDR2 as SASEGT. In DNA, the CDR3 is TGTGCCAGCAGGATAACAGGGTCGGCGCTCTACGAGCAGTACTTC. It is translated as CASRITGSALYEQYF.

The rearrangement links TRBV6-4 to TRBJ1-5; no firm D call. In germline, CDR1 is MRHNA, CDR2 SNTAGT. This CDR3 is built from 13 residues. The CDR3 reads CALKTLVNQPQHF. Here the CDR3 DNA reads TGTGCTCTAAAAACACTCGTCAATCAGCCCCAGCATTTT.

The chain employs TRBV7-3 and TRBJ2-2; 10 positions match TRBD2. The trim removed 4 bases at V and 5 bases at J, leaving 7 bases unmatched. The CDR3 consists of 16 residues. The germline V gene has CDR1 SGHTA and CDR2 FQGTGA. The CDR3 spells CASSSPGLAPTGELFF. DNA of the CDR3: TGTGCCAGCAGCTCCCCGGGACTAGCGCCTACCGGGGAGCTGTTTTTT.

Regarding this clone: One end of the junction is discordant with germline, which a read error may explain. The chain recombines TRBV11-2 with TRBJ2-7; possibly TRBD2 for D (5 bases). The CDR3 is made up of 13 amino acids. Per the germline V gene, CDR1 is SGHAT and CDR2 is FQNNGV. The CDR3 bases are TGTGCCAGCAGCGTTAGGGAGTCCTACGGGCAGTACTTC. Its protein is CASSVRESYGQYF.

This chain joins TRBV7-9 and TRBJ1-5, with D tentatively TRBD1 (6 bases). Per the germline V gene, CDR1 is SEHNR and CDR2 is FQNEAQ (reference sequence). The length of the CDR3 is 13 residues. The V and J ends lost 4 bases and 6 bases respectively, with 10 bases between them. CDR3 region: CASSSRGIQPQHF. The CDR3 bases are TGTGCCAGCAGCTCTAGGGGGATTCAGCCCCAGCATTTT.

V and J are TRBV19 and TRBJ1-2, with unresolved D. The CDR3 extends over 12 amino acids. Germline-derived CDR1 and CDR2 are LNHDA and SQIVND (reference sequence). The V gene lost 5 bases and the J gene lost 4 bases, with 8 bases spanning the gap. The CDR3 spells CASSVVGYGYTF. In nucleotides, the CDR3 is TGTGCCAGTAGTGTGGTGGGCTATGGCTACACCTTC.

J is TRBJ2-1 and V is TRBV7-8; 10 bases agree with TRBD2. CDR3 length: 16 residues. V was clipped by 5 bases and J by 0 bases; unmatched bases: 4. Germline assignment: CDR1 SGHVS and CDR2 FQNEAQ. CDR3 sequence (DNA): TGTGCCAGCAGCGTCGGGACTAGCGCCTCCTACAATGAGCAGTTCTTC. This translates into CASSVGTSASYNEQFF.

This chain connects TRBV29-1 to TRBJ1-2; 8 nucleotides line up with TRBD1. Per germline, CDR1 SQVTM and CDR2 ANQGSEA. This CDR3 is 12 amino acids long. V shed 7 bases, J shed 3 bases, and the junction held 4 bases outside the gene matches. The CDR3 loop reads CSGGQGDYGYTF. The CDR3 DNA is TGCAGCGGTGGACAGGGAGACTATGGCTACACCTTC.

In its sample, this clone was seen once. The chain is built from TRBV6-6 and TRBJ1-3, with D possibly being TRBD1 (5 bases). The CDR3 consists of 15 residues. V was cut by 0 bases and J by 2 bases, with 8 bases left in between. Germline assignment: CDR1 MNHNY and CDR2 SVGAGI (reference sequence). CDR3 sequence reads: CASSYSEGTGNTIYF. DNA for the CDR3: TGTGCCAGCAGTTACTCTGAGGGGACTGGAAACACCATATATTTT.

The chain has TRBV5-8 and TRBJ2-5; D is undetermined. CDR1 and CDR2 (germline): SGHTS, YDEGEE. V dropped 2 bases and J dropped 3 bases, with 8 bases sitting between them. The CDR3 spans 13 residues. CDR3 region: CASSLAGKETQYF. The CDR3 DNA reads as TGTGCCAGCAGCTTAGCTGGGAAAGAGACCCAGTACTTC.

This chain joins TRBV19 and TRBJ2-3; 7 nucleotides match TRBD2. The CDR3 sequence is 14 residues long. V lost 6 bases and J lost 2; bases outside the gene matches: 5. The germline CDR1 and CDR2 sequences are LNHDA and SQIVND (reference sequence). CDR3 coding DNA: TGTGCCAGTAGGAGCCTAGCGGACACAGATACGCAGTATTTT. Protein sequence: CASRSLADTDTQYF.

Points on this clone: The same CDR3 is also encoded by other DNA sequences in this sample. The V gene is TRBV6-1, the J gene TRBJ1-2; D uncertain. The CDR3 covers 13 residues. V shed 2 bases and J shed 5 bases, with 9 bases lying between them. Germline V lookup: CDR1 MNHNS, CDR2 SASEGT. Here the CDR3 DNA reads TGTGCCAGCAGTGAAAGGGCCCGATATGGCTACACCTTC. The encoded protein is CASSERARYGYTF.

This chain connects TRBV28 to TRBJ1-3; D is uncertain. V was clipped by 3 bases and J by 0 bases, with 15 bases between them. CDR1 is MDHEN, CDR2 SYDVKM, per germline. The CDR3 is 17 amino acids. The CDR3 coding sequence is TGTGCCAGCAGTTTCCGGCGGGCCAGGCGCTCTGGAAACACCATATATTTT. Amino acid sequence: CASSFRRARRSGNTIYF.

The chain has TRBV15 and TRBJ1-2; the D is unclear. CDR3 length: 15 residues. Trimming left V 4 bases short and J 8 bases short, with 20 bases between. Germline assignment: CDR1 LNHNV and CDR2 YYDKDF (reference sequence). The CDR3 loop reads CATSTSGARIYGYTF. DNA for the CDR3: TGTGCCACCAGCACATCGGGCGCTAGGATTTACGGCTACACCTTC. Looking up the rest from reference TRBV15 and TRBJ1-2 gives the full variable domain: DAMVIQNPRYQVTQFGKPVTLSCSQTLNHNVMYWYQQKSSQAPKLLFHYYDKDFNNEADTPDNFQSRRPNTSFCFLDIRSPGLGDTAMYLCATSTSGARIYGYTFGSGTRLTVV.

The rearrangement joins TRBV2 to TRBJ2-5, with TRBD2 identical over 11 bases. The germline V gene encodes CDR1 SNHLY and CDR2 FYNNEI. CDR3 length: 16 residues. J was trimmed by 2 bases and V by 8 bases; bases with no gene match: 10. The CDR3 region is CASDSGTSGNQETQYF. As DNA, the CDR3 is TGTGCCAGCGATTCGGGGACTAGCGGAAATCAAGAGACCCAGTACTTC.

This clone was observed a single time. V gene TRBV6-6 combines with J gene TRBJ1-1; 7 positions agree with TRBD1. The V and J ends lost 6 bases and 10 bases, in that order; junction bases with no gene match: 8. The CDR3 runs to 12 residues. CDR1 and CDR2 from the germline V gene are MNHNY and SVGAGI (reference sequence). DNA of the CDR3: TGTGCCAGCAGCACCTCTCGACAGGGAGCTTTCTTT. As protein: CASSTSRQGAFF.

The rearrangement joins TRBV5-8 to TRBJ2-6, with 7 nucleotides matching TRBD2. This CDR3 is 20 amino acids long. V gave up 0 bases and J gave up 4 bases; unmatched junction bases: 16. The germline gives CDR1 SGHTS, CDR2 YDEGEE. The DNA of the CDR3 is TGTGCCAGCAGCTTGGTTTTTGCGGGAGAGGTCTGGAGGGGGGCCAACGTCCTGACTTTC. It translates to CASSLVFAGEVWRGANVLTF.

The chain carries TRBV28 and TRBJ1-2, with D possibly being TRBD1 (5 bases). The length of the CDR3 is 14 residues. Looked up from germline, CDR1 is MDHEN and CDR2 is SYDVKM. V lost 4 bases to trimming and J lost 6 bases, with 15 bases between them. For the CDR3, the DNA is TGTGCCAGCAGTTGGCGGGGGGAGGGAGATGGCTACACCTTC. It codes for CASSWRGEGDGYTF.